This T cell receptor beta chain appears in the sequencing data of a study of T-cell memory formation after mild COVID-19. CDR1 and CDR2 from the germline V gene are KGHDR and SFDVKD. The CDR3 loop spans 13 amino acids. V gave up 9 bases and J gave up 2 bases, with 13 bases separating them. Each CDR3 protein is one row after TCRdb ran MiXCR on the 5' RACE reads. The sample carries about 210,000 distinct CDR3 sequences, roughly 27% recorded once. The study, taken as a whole, reports: Later expanders leaned CD4+, whereas clones that contracted between day 15 and 85 were balanced CD4/CD8.

Comments on this clonotype: Antigen unknown.

This receptor was taken from an adult woman who had mild COVID-19 (a few samples of this study predate the infection). Cell type and time point are not known. The sample taken for sequencing was PBMCs or a T cell subset sorted from them (not recorded which). The V call is TRBV24-1, the J call TRBJ2-7; tentative D call: TRBD1 (6 bases). The chain's CDR3 is CATGLSGAYEQYF. Written as DNA, the CDR3 is TGTGCCACCGGGCTCTCAGGGGCCTACGAGCAGTACTTC.